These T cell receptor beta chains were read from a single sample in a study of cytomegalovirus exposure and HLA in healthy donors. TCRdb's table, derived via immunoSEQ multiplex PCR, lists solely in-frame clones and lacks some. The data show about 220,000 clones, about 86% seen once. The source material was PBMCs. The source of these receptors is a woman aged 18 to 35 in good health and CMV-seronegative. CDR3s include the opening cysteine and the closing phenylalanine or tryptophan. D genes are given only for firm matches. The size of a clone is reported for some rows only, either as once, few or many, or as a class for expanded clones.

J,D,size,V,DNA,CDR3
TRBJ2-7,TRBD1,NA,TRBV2,TGTGCCAGCAGTGAAAGACAGGGGCCCTCCTACGAGCAGTACTTC,CASSERQGPSYEQYF
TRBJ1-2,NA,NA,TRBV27,TGTGCCAGCAGCTTATACGGGGGAGGAGAAGGCACCTGGGGCTACACCTTC,CASSLYGGGEGTWGYTF
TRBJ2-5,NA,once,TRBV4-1,TGCGCCAGCAGCCAACAACTCTCGGGACTCGACCTTCACTTC,CASSQQLSGLDLHF
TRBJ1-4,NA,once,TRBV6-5,TGTGCCAGCAGTTACTCTTGGCGGAGGGCCGATGAAAAACTGTTTTTT,CASSYSWRRADEKLFF
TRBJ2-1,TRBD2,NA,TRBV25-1,TGTGCCAGCAGTGGGCGACTAGCGGGATATCACAATGAGCAGTTCTTC,CASSGRLAGYHNEQFF
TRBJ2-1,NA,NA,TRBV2,TGTGCCAGCAGTGAGTTTTACGGGGGAGGCACCTACAATGAGCAGTTCTTC,CASSEFYGGGTYNEQFF
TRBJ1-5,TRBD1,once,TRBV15,TGTGCCACCAGCAGACAAATACAGGGGAATGATCAGCCCCAGCATTTT,CATSRQIQGNDQPQHF
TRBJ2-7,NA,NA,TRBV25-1,TGTGCCAGCAGCCCTTGGACAGCCCTTTACGAGCAGTACTTC,CASSPWTALYEQYF
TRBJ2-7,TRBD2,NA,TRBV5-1,TGCGCCAGCAGCTTGGTAGGGCGGGAGGACGAGCAGTACTTC,CASSLVGREDEQYF
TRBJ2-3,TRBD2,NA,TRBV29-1,TGCAGCGTTTCACAGGCGGCTAGCGGGAGTAGGGCAGATACGCAGTATTTT,CSVSQAASGSRADTQYF
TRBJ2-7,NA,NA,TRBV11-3,TGTGCCAGCAGCTTACCCGGGAGACCCTACGAGCAGTACTTC,CASSLPGRPYEQYF
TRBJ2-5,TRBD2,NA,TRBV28,TGTGCCAGCAGTTTAGCGGCGGGAGGGCCGATGGAGACCCAGTACTTC,CASSLAAGGPMETQYF
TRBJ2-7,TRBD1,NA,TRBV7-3,TGTGCCAGCAGCCCGGGACAGGGGGGCTACGAGCAGTACTTC,CASSPGQGGYEQYF
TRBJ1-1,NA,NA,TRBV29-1,TGCAGCGTTCCGCGGGACTACACTGAAGCTTTCTTT,CSVPRDYTEAFF
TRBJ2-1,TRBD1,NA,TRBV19,TGTGCCAGTAGTACAGGGGGCAGGCCCGGCAATGAGCAGTTCTTC,CASSTGGRPGNEQFF
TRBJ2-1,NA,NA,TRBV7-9,TGTGCCAGCAGCGCCCGTCTATATCCCAATGAGCAGTTCTTC,CASSARLYPNEQFF
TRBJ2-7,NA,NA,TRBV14,TGTGCCAGCGGGGTCGGGAACGAGCAGTACTTC,CASGVGNEQYF
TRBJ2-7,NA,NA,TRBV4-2,TGTGCCAGCAGCCAAGACAGGGGTCGCCGGGGTTACGAGCAGTACTTC,CASSQDRGRRGYEQYF
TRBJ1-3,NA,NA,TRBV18,TGTGCCAGCTCACGCGGGACCCTTACTTCTGGAAACACCATATATTTT,CASSRGTLTSGNTIYF
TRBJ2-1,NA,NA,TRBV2,TGTGCCAGCAGTGAAAGGAGCGGTTACTCCTACAATGAGCAGTTCTTC,CASSERSGYSYNEQFF
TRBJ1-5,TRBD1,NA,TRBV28,TGTGCCAGCAACCTGGGACAGGGAGGTGACAATCAGCCCCAGCATTTT,CASNLGQGGDNQPQHF
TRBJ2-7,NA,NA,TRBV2,TGTGCCAGCAGTGGAGAAACCCCTTCCTACGAGCAGTACTTC,CASSGETPSYEQYF